This entry lists 16 T cell receptor beta chains sequenced from one sample in a study of shared clonotypes between healthy human individuals. Sequencing used immunoSEQ multiplex PCR; TCRdb keeps in-frame clones, though not all of them. Of over 950,000 clones listed, roughly 80% are singletons. The source material was memory CD4+ T cells from PBMCs. Subset reported: CD45RA-negative fraction. Every receptor here comes from a man aged 18 to 30 in good health. Some clones in this sample may be carry-over from other donors' samples.

V gene TRBV28 combines with J gene TRBJ1-5; D possibly corresponds to TRBD1 (6 bases). The V gene's germline CDR1 is MDHEN and CDR2 SYDVKM. Trimming cost V 6 bases and J 0 bases, with 18 bases left between them. The CDR3 is made up of 17 amino acids. The CDR3 sequence: CASSRDPTGFSNQPQHF. The CDR3 coding sequence is TGTGCCAGCAGCCGGGATCCGACAGGTTTTAGCAATCAGCCCCAGCATTTT.

The rearrangement links TRBV28 to TRBJ2-7; D is ambiguous. Germline CDR1 and CDR2: MDHEN and SYDVKM. Between the trimmed V and J ends, which lost 10 bases and 3 bases, there was a span of 19 bases. The CDR3 is 14 amino acids. CDR3 bases: TGTGCCACCGGACCTGAAGCCCTCAGCTACGAGCAGTACTTC. Its translation: CATGPEALSYEQYF.

This rearrangement joins TRBV28 to TRBJ2-7; 11 nucleotides agree with TRBD1. Germline values: CDR1 MDHEN, CDR2 SYDVKM. The length of the CDR3 is 15 residues. V shed 6 bases, J shed 3 bases, and the junction held 7 bases outside the gene matches. CDR3 bases: TGTGCCAGCAGAACGGGACAGGGGGGTTACTACGAGCAGTACTTC. Encoded protein: CASRTGQGGYYEQYF.

This clone was seen more than once but under ten times. The V gene is TRBV25-1, the J gene TRBJ2-7; TRBD1 is a possible D gene (6 bases). The CDR3 is 13 amino acids. Per germline, CDR1 MGHDK and CDR2 SYGVNS. Deletions cut 4 bases from V and 5 bases from J, with 12 bases between. Here the CDR3 DNA reads TGTGCCAGCAGTGTGGCAGGGGCGGACGAGCAGTACTTC. It is translated as CASSVAGADEQYF.

The chain links TRBV7-2 to TRBJ1-5; D remains ambiguous. CDR3 length equals 13 residues. Germline V gives CDR1 SGHTA, CDR2 FQGNSA. V was trimmed by 1 base and J by 5 bases, leaving 6 bases between them. The CDR3 region has the DNA TGTGCCAGCAGCTTAGTATTCGATCAGCCCCAGCATTTT. This codes for CASSLVFDQPQHF.

This chain links TRBV7-8 with TRBJ2-5; D may be TRBD1 (6 bases). V shed 2 bases and J shed 4 bases, with 11 bases lying between them. The CDR3 extends over 14 amino acids. Per germline, CDR1 SGHVS and CDR2 FQNEAQ. The CDR3 is CASSLQGRAETQYF. Written as DNA, the CDR3 is TGTGCCAGCAGCTTACAGGGGAGAGCAGAGACCCAGTACTTC. Full variable domain (rest looked up from reference TRBV7-8 and TRBJ2-5): GAGVSQSPRYKVAKRGQDVALRCDPISGHVSLFWYQQALGQGPEFLTYFQNEAQLDKSGLPSDRFFAERPEGSVSTLKIQRTQQEDSAVYLCASSLQGRAETQYFGPGTRLLVL.

Details on this clone: A read error may be the cause here, since a much bigger clone is one base away. This sample includes further DNA sequences coding for the same CDR3. The chain uses TRBV10-3 and TRBJ1-5; tentative D call: TRBD1 (5 bases). This CDR3 has 14 amino acids. Germline CDR1 ENHRY, CDR2 SYGVKD. Trimming cost V 8 bases and J 2 bases, with 13 bases left between them. Here the CDR3 reads CAIAGAGGNQPQHF. The CDR3 region has the DNA TGTGCCATCGCTGGGGCTGGGGGCAATCAGCCCCAGCATTTT.

The gene calls are TRBV29-1 and TRBJ2-5; D is possibly TRBD2 (6 bases). The CDR3 covers 12 residues. Germline CDR1 reads SQVTM; CDR2 reads ANQGSEA. Trimming pared 5 bases from V and 5 bases from J, leaving 12 bases between. The CDR3 nucleotides are TGCAGCGTTTCCGGAGGGATCGAGACCCAGTACTTC. Translated: CSVSGGIETQYF.

As concerns this clone: The junction differs from germline at one of its ends, possibly a read error. This rearrangement joins TRBV15 to TRBJ2-5, with D tentatively TRBD1 (5 bases). Germline V lookup: CDR1 LNHNV, CDR2 YYDKDF (reference sequence). The CDR3 runs to 14 residues. CDR3 loop: CATSRGQSREPQYF. The CDR3 nucleotides are TGTGCCACCAGCAGAGGACAGTCAAGAGAGCCCCAGTACTTC.

J is TRBJ1-1 and V is TRBV2; 8 bases line up with TRBD1. V was pared by 7 bases and J by 6 bases, with 4 bases of the junction left unmatched. This CDR3 region has 12 residues. The germline V gene has CDR1 SNHLY and CDR2 FYNNEI. CDR3 in amino acids: CASTGQGSEAFF. In nucleotides, the CDR3 is TGTGCCAGCACCGGACAGGGCTCTGAAGCTTTCTTT.

V gene TRBV9 combines with J gene TRBJ1-1; D not resolved. Looked up from germline, CDR1 is SGDLS and CDR2 is YYNGEE. The CDR3 covers 15 residues. V lost 0 bases, J lost 1 base, and 10 bases lay in between. The CDR3 protein is CASSVAPSGNTEAFF. DNA of the CDR3: TGTGCCAGCAGCGTAGCCCCGAGCGGGAACACTGAAGCTTTCTTT.

The CDR3 region has the DNA TGTGCCAGCAGCTTATCCAGGCGCACAGATACGCAGTATTTT. Its protein is CASSLSRRTDTQYF. The gene calls are TRBV7-9 and TRBJ2-3; D not certain. CDR1 SEHNR and CDR2 FQNEAQ come from the germline V gene (reference sequence). This CDR3 is built from 14 residues. The V end was cut by 2 bases, the J end by 1 base, with 7 bases between.

V is TRBV7-9 and J is TRBJ2-1; 11 positions agree with TRBD2. The CDR3 consists of 13 residues. The V and J ends lost 3 bases and 14 bases, in that order; junction bases with no gene match: 6. Germline CDR1 is SEHNR and CDR2 is FQNEAQ (reference sequence). The DNA for the CDR3 is TGTGCCAGCAGCTTGACTAGCGGGAATAGAAAGTTCTTC. Amino acid sequence: CASSLTSGNRKFF.

The CDR3 loop reads CASSPRRYGEADTQYF. For the CDR3, the DNA is TGTGCCAGCAGCCCGAGGAGGTACGGGGAGGCAGATACGCAGTATTTT. This chain links TRBV7-2 with TRBJ2-3, with a weak D call TRBD2 (6 bases). V was pared by 5 bases and J by 4 bases, with 19 bases between. Germline V gene data show CDR1 as SGHTA and CDR2 as FQGNSA. The CDR3 runs 16 residues.

The J gene is TRBJ1-3, the V gene TRBV28; 10 positions agree with TRBD1. The CDR3 spans 15 residues. The ends lost 5 bases at V and 3 bases at J; junction bases unmatched: 4. Germline V CDR1 and CDR2: MDHEN, SYDVKM. The CDR3 loop reads CASSDRGRFGNTIYF. CDR3 sequence (DNA): TGTGCCAGCAGTGACAGGGGGCGATTTGGAAACACCATATATTTT.

The rearrangement joins TRBV5-6 to TRBJ2-3; 9 nucleotides match TRBD1. J lost 3 bases, V lost 3 bases, and 8 bases had no gene match. The CDR3 consists of 16 residues. Germline assignment: CDR1 SGHDT and CDR2 YYEEEE. CDR3 in amino acids: CASSSPGTGITDTQYF. Written as DNA, the CDR3 is TGTGCCAGCAGCTCACCCGGGACAGGGATTACAGATACGCAGTATTTT.